These T cell receptor beta chains were read from a single sample in a study of T-cell memory formation after mild COVID-19. TCRdb reprocessed the 5' RACE reads via MiXCR and lists one record per CDR3 protein. The profile shows about 200,000 distinct CDR3 sequences, over 9.5% of them singletons. What was sequenced was PBMCs or a T cell subset sorted from them (not recorded which). The receptors originated from a man younger than 30 who had mild COVID-19 (a few samples of this study predate the infection). Cell type and time point are not known. Both conserved end residues are part of each CDR3. A D gene is named only where the DNA matches it firmly. For some rows the clone size is stated as once, few or many, or as a class when expanded; others skip it.

-	-	TRBJ1-5	TRBV6-2/TRBV6-3	TGTGCCAGCAGTTACCAGTATAGCAATCAGCCCCAGCATTTT	CASSYQYSNQPQHF
few	-	TRBJ1-2	TRBV30	TGTGCCTGGAACCCGCCGGGGTACTATGGCTACACCTTC	CAWNPPGYYGYTF
-	-	TRBJ1-1	TRBV30	TGTGCCTGGAGTAACCCTTTTGCGGTCAACACTGAAGCTTTCTTT	CAWSNPFAVNTEAFF
-	TRBD1	TRBJ1-2	TRBV7-8	TGTGCCAGCAGCTTACGTTCGGTTTCGCAGGGGGCAAACTATGGCTACACCTTC	CASSLRSVSQGANYGYTF
-	-	TRBJ1-4	TRBV4-1	TGCGCCAGCCGGACCCCCAGGGCATCTAATGAAAAACTGTTTTTT	CASRTPRASNEKLFF
many	-	TRBJ2-7	TRBV12-3/TRBV12-4	TGTGCCAGCAGTTTGGCAGGGTACGAGCAGTACTTC	CASSLAGYEQYF
few	-	TRBJ2-2	TRBV4-3	TGCGCCAGCAGCCAAGCCATCGGGTCAAGGAACACCGGGGAGCTGTTTTTT	CASSQAIGSRNTGELFF
-	TRBD1	TRBJ1-2	TRBV4-3	TGCGCCAGCAGCCAGGAACTCACAGGGGATGGCTACACCTTC	CASSQELTGDGYTF
-	-	TRBJ1-5	TRBV9	TGTGCCAGCAGCGTCCTACCCTCGGGACCCCAGCATTTT	CASSVLPSGPQHF
many	TRBD1	TRBJ2-3	TRBV5-1	TGCGCCAGCAGGGGACAGGGGGCAACAGATACGCAGTATTTT	CASRGQGATDTQYF
few	TRBD2	TRBJ2-1	TRBV2	TGTGCCAGCAGTGACATTAGCGGGGGGGTTAATGAGCAGTTCTTC	CASSDISGGVNEQFF
few	-	TRBJ2-3	TRBV12-3/TRBV12-4	TGTGCCAGCAGTTTGAATACGCAGTATTTT	CASSLNTQYF
few	TRBD1	TRBJ2-6	TRBV5-4	TGTGCCAGCAGCCCCTCCGGGACAGGGATTTCTGGGGCCAACGTCCTGACTTTC	CASSPSGTGISGANVLTF
-	-	TRBJ1-4	TRBV3-1	TGTGCCAGCAGCCAAGAGATCCGTGAAAAACTGTTTTTT	CASSQEIREKLFF
-	TRBD2	TRBJ2-3	TRBV7-2	TGTGCCAGCATTCCCCTAGCGGGGGGAACCGATACGCAGTATTTT	CASIPLAGGTDTQYF
many	-	TRBJ2-6	TRBV6-5	TGTGCCAGCAGTTACTCGGGGGAAGGCAGGGCTCCGTCTGGGGCCAACGTCCTGACTTTC	CASSYSGEGRAPSGANVLTF
-	TRBD1	TRBJ2-5	TRBV19	TGTGCCAGTAGTAGTTGGGACAGGGGTAGGGAGACCCAGTACTTC	CASSSWDRGRETQYF
few	TRBD1	TRBJ2-3	TRBV18	TGTGCCAGCTCACCTAACTCGCTGACAGGGTCTGATACGCAGTATTTT	CASSPNSLTGSDTQYF
few	-	TRBJ2-7	TRBV7-6	TGTGCCAGCAGCCTTTGGGCTACAGAGAGCGAGCAGTACTTC	CASSLWATESEQYF
few	TRBD1	TRBJ1-1	TRBV7-9	TGTGCCAGCAGTCGGGACAGGGGCACTGAAGCTTTCTTT	CASSRDRGTEAFF
few	-	TRBJ2-2	TRBV5-4	TGTGCCAGCAGCTTGGATTTGGTCACCGGGGAGCTGTTTTTT	CASSLDLVTGELFF
few	-	TRBJ1-1	TRBV29-1	TGCAGCATAGATCAAGGCTATACTGAAGCTTTCTTT	CSIDQGYTEAFF
-	TRBD1	TRBJ2-3	TRBV4-1	TGCGCCAGCAGCCCTTATGACAGGGTAAGGGCAGATACGCAGTATTTT	CASSPYDRVRADTQYF
few	-	TRBJ2-5	TRBV2	TGTGCCAGCAGTGAACTCACTTCACAAGAGACCCAGTACTTC	CASSELTSQETQYF